This T cell receptor (beta chain) was recovered during a study of blood T cell repertoires in COVID-19. In the original workflow: By means of reference gene primer amplification, nucleated cell counts were estimated. Sequencing was performed with immunoSEQ multiplex PCR; in TCRdb, only in-frame clones are kept and a portion is missing. V and J calls and clone size are those listed in that table; D and trimming were worked out from the DNA. The table lists around 55,000 clones, approximately 80% of them singletons. As to this clone: The junction departs from the called germline gene at one end, perhaps through a read error.

The CDR3 contains 13 residues. Germline V lookup: CDR1 SSHAT, CDR2 FNYEAQ (reference sequence). The sequenced sample consisted of peripheral blood. The TCR originated in a human donor in a cohort sampled during active or convalescent COVID-19. The V and J genes are TRBV7-7 and TRBJ2-5; 7 bases fit TRBD2. The CDR3 DNA is TGTGCTAGCAGCCTGGGGGGGACAGAGACCCAGTACTTC. Translating it yields CASSLGGTETQYF.